This T cell receptor beta chain was recovered during a study of radiation and T cells in renal cell carcinoma. Time point indicated: blood 2 weeks post-SBRT. Treatment meaning: 15 Gy SBRT to primary tumor, nephrectomy 4 weeks later. This CDR3 comprises 12 residues. V was cut by 1 base and J by 6 bases, with 6 bases left in between. The germline gives CDR1 SGHVS, CDR2 FNYEAQ. Libraries were prepared by immunoSEQ multiplex PCR; TCRdb keeps only in-frame clonotypes and omits some of them. The data hold some 80,000 clones, with about 86% observed a single time. The sequencing here drew on blood, taken from a patient whose treatment included radiotherapy and nephrectomy. This receptor was taken from a woman aged 45 to 65 with renal cell carcinoma. This chain links TRBV7-6 with TRBJ1-1; D not certain. The chain's CDR3 is CASSLGTAEAFF. CDR3 sequence (DNA): TGTGCCAGCAGCTTAGGAACAGCTGAAGCTTTCTTT. Together with reference TRBV7-6 and TRBJ1-1, the CDR3 gives the full variable domain: GAGVSQSPRYKVTKRGQDVALRCDPISGHVSLYWYRQALGQGPEFLTYFNYEAQQDKSGLPNDRFSAERPEGSISTLTIQRTEQRDSAMYRCASSLGTAEAFFGQGTRLTVV.